In its sample, the clone carrying this T cell receptor beta chain was seen many times. The antigen remains undetermined. These data originate in a study of CD8 T cells in ankylosing spondylitis. Study-wide results and caveats: Roughly eight highly homologous variants made up a TCR beta motif, and this motif appeared characteristic of ankylosing spondylitis blood. Significantly higher representation of disease-linked clones was reported for matched ankylosing spondylitis synovial fluid. Both synovial fluid and blood in reactive arthritis had previously been reported to carry some motif variants.

A single record per CDR3 protein comes from TCRdb applying MiXCR to the 5' RACE reads. The sample records around 890,000 distinct CDR3 sequences, approximately 10% being singletons. Germline CDR1 SGDLS, CDR2 YYNGEE. The CDR3 is 14 residues long. Trimming left V 3 bases short and J 7 bases short, with 16 bases between. The sequenced sample was blood, either unsorted or a sorted T cell fraction (not recorded which). The sequence derives from a male donor with ankylosing spondylitis. J is TRBJ1-2 and V is TRBV9; D uncertain. The CDR3 region has the DNA TGTGCCAGCAGCGGCCCGACGGTGTTTGGTGGCTACACCTTC. Amino acids: CASSGPTVFGGYTF. The whole variable domain, filled in from reference TRBV9 and TRBJ1-2, reads DSGVTQTPKHLITATGQRVTLRCSPRSGDLSVYWYQQSLDQGLQFLIQYYNGEERAKGNILERFSAQQFPDLHSELNLSSLELGDSALYFCASSGPTVFGGYTFGSGTRLTVV.